The 2 T cell receptor beta chains given below trace back to one sample, sequenced in a study of control samples from healthy donors and cancer patients. Only in-frame clones appear in the TCRdb table, and some are missing; sequencing was by immunoSEQ multiplex PCR. This sample has 150,000 or so clones, with 93% found just once. The sample consisted of blood. The receptors come from a man aged 18-30 years in good health.

This rearrangement joins TRBV6-2 or TRBV6-3 to TRBJ2-7; D may be TRBD2 (6 bases). Trimming removed 6 bases at V and 2 bases at J, with 14 bases between. Germline V gene lookup returns CDR1 MNHEY and CDR2 SVGEGT. CDR3 length: 14 amino acids. The CDR3 coding sequence is TGTGCCAGCAGCTCCGAGCGGGTCCCCTACGAGCAGTACTTC. Translation gives CASSSERVPYEQYF.

The chain joins TRBV5-1 to TRBJ2-1, with D possibly TRBD1 on 6 matching bases. V was shortened by 0 bases and J by 3 bases, with 7 bases between the two germline ends. Germline V lookup: CDR1 SGHRS, CDR2 YFSETQ. This CDR3 spans 14 amino acids. This CDR3 reads CASSLGGGYNEQFF. CDR3 in DNA: TGCGCCAGCAGCTTGGGAGGGGGCTACAATGAGCAGTTCTTC.